The next 26 T cell receptor beta chains were all read from a single sample in a study of cytomegalovirus exposure and HLA in healthy donors. The PCR made use of 60 Vbeta and 13 Jbeta primers. Here immunoSEQ multiplex PCR was the method, and the copy in TCRdb shows in-frame clones only, minus some. The table shows 150,000 to 200,000 clones, with around four fifths occurring only once. What was sequenced was PBMCs. The receptors come from a young man in good health and CMV-seronegative.

This clone was observed once. The rearrangement uses TRBV30 and TRBJ2-6; no definite D call. The V end was cut by 4 bases, the J end by 0 bases, with 7 bases between. In germline, CDR1 is GTSNPN, CDR2 SVGIG (reference sequence). The CDR3 is 14 amino acids. CDR3: CAWTTASGANVLTF. In DNA form, the CDR3 reads TGTGCCTGGACAACAGCCTCTGGGGCCAACGTCCTGACTTTC.

The chain has TRBV5-4 and TRBJ1-2; 8 positions agree with TRBD1. The CDR3 totals 14 residues. The ends lost 4 bases at V and 2 bases at J; junction bases unmatched: 4. Germline V lookup: CDR1 SGHNT, CDR2 YYREEE (reference sequence). As DNA, the CDR3 is TGTGCCAGCAGCGTCGGGACAGGAAACTATGGCTACACCTTC. This translates into CASSVGTGNYGYTF.

The chain combines TRBV5-1 with TRBJ2-2; D gene unclear. Trimming shortened V by 3 bases and J by 3 bases, and 6 bases separated the two germline ends. Looked up from germline, CDR1 is SGHRS and CDR2 is YFSETQ. The CDR3 has 13 residues. The CDR3 sequence: CASSSGYTGELFF. CDR3 sequence (DNA): TGCGCCAGCAGCTCGGGTTACACCGGGGAGCTGTTTTTT.

The chain combines TRBV13 with TRBJ1-3; 9 bases are shared with TRBD1. The length of the CDR3 is 17 residues. Germline V gene sequence: CDR1 PRHDT, CDR2 FYEKMQ (reference sequence). Trimming removed 4 bases from V and 3 bases from J; junction bases left unmatched: 10. CDR3 bases: TGTGCCAGCAGCTCAGTTCCTGGGACAGGGAATGGAAACACCATATATTTT. Encoded protein: CASSSVPGTGNGNTIYF.

This sequence joins TRBV28 and TRBJ2-2; 8 nucleotides agree with TRBD1. Trimming at V came to 6 bases and at J to 1 base, leaving 4 bases not matched to a gene. The CDR3 has 15 residues. Germline-derived CDR1 and CDR2 are MDHEN and SYDVKM. As DNA, the CDR3 is TGTGCCAGCAGGCCCGGGACAGGGAACACCGGGGAGCTGTTTTTT. Translated, it gives CASRPGTGNTGELFF.

This clone was observed a few times. V is TRBV19 and J is TRBJ2-1; weak D call: TRBD1 (6 bases). Germline lookup yields CDR1 LNHDA and CDR2 SQIVND (reference sequence). The V end lost 3 bases, the J end lost 10 bases, and 13 bases lay between the germline ends. The length of the CDR3 is 13 residues. The CDR3, as DNA: TGTGCCAGTAGTATGACAGTCCAGGGGGAGCAGTTCTTC. Encoded protein: CASSMTVQGEQFF.

This chain links TRBV5-4 with TRBJ2-3, with D possibly TRBD2 on 5 matching bases. Per germline, CDR1 SGHNT and CDR2 YYREEE (reference sequence). Deletions cut 5 bases from V and 6 bases from J, with 10 bases between. The CDR3 contains 12 residues. The CDR3 coding sequence is TGTGCCAGCAGTCGGGAAGCGGATACGCAGTATTTT. Amino acid sequence: CASSREADTQYF.

The chain is built from TRBV28 and TRBJ2-7, with TRBD1 identical over 9 bases. CDR1 and CDR2 (germline): MDHEN, SYDVKM. Germline trimming cut 6 bases from V and 6 bases from J; bases unmatched to any gene: 9. This CDR3 comprises 14 residues. In nucleotides, the CDR3 is TGTGCCAGCAGGACCGGGACAGGGTTGGGCGAGCAGTACTTC. Translated, it gives CASRTGTGLGEQYF.

The chain links TRBV2 to TRBJ1-2, with D possibly being TRBD1 (6 bases). Per the germline V gene, CDR1 is SNHLY and CDR2 is FYNNEI. This CDR3 has 14 residues. Deletions cut 7 bases from V and 6 bases from J, with 18 bases between. The CDR3 region is CASTQLQGDHGYTF. The CDR3 DNA is TGTGCCAGCACCCAATTACAGGGAGACCATGGCTACACCTTC.

As DNA, the CDR3 is TGTGCCAGCAGCCCACAACAGGGTAGCACAGATACGCAGTATTTT. Its translation is CASSPQQGSTDTQYF. V gene TRBV11-2 combines with J gene TRBJ2-3, with D perhaps matching TRBD1 (6 bases). Germline assignment: CDR1 SGHAT and CDR2 FQNNGV. V lost 5 bases and J lost 0, with 12 bases in between. The CDR3 is 15 residues long.

The chain combines TRBV5-1 with TRBJ1-3, with D perhaps matching TRBD1 (5 bases). Per the germline V gene, CDR1 is SGHRS and CDR2 is YFSETQ. The CDR3 has 13 amino acids. Trimming shortened V by 5 bases and J by 2 bases, and 8 bases separated the two germline ends. CDR3 bases: TGCGCCAGCAGTTCGACAGCTGGAAACACCATATATTTT. Residues: CASSSTAGNTIYF.

This chain joins TRBV19 and TRBJ2-3, with 10 bases that match TRBD2. CDR1 LNHDA and CDR2 SQIVND come from the germline V gene (reference sequence). There are 15 residues in the CDR3. V shed 8 bases and J 6 bases; nucleotides not matched to a gene: 11. The CDR3 region has the DNA TGTGCCAGTGGAAGGCTAGCGGGGGCCTCGGATACGCAGTATTTT. It is translated as CASGRLAGASDTQYF. The full variable domain, with the rest looked up from reference TRBV19 and TRBJ2-3, is DGGITQSPKYLFRKEGQNVTLSCEQNLNHDAMYWYRQDPGQGLRLIYYSQIVNDFQKGDIAEGYSVSREKKESFPLTVTSAQKNPTAFYLCASGRLAGASDTQYFGPGTRLTVL.

This clone appeared once. This chain joins TRBV18 and TRBJ2-5, with a tentative D call TRBD1 (6 bases). The V gene's germline CDR1 is KGHSH and CDR2 LQKENI. Trimming removed 3 bases from V and 4 bases from J, with 12 bases in between. This CDR3 contains 14 residues. CDR3: CASSPGGRGETQYF. In DNA, the CDR3 is TGTGCCAGCTCACCTGGTGGCAGGGGAGAGACCCAGTACTTC.

The chain employs TRBV4-3 and TRBJ1-3; possibly TRBD1 for D (5 bases). This CDR3 spans 15 amino acids. In germline, CDR1 is LGHNA, CDR2 YSLEER. V gave up 0 bases and J gave up 2 bases, with 8 bases separating them. CDR3 in DNA: TGCGCCAGCAGCCAAGACCGGGGGGCTGGAAACACCATATATTTT. Protein sequence: CASSQDRGAGNTIYF.

The CDR3 sequence: CASSSNTYYGYTF. In DNA, the CDR3 is TGCGCCAGCAGCTCCAACACCTACTATGGCTACACCTTC. This chain joins TRBV5-1 and TRBJ1-2; no firm D call. The germline CDR1 and CDR2 sequences are SGHRS and YFSETQ. This CDR3 has 13 amino acids. V lost 3 bases, J lost 3 bases, and 9 bases lay in between. Complete variable domain (other parts from reference TRBV5-1 and TRBJ1-2): KAGVTQTPRYLIKTRGQQVTLSCSPISGHRSVSWYQQTPGQGLQFLFEYFSETQRNKGNFPGRFSGRQFSNSRSEMNVSTLELGDSALYLCASSSNTYYGYTFGSGTRLTVV.

The V gene is TRBV4-1, the J gene TRBJ1-2; TRBD1 matches at 8 bases. Per germline, CDR1 MGHRA and CDR2 YSYEKL. Losses at the gene ends were 4 bases for V and 6 bases for J; bases not matched to a gene: 10. CDR3 length equals 15 residues. CDR3 DNA sequence: TGCGCCAGCAGCCTCACTACAGGGGGGAGTGATGGCTACACCTTC. Encoded protein: CASSLTTGGSDGYTF.

This chain uses TRBV7-9 with TRBJ2-3; TRBD1 matches at 7 bases. The CDR3 loop spans 16 amino acids. Germline V gene data show CDR1 as SEHNR and CDR2 as FQNEAQ (reference sequence). The V segment lost 5 bases and the J segment 2 bases; nucleotides outside the gene matches: 10. CDR3 DNA sequence: TGTGCCAGCAGCCCCCGGGACAGCCAAAACACAGATACGCAGTATTTT. Translated: CASSPRDSQNTDTQYF. Filled out from reference TRBV7-9 and TRBJ2-3, the complete variable domain reads DTGVSQNPRHKITKRGQNVTFRCDPISEHNRLYWYRQTLGQGPEFLTYFQNEAQLEKSRLLSDRFSAERPKGSFSTLEIQRTEQGDSAMYLCASSPRDSQNTDTQYFGPGTRLTVL.

This chain connects TRBV28 to TRBJ2-3, with D possibly matching TRBD2 (5 bases). The CDR3 has 13 residues. Trimming removed 8 bases from V and 0 bases from J, with 9 bases in between. Germline-derived CDR1 and CDR2 are MDHEN and SYDVKM. Here the CDR3 DNA reads TGTGCCAGCCTAGCCCTTAGCACAGATACGCAGTATTTT. This translates into CASLALSTDTQYF.

V usage is TRBV21-1 and J usage is TRBJ1-5. TRBV21-1 is recorded as a pseudogene. There are 12 residues in the CDR3. The CDR3 here is CASIRTDQPQHF. Written as DNA, the CDR3 is TGTGCCAGCATCCGAACTGATCAGCCCCAGCATTTT.

The chain uses TRBV28 and TRBJ2-2, with TRBD2 identical over 8 bases. The germline V gene encodes CDR1 MDHEN and CDR2 SYDVKM. The length of the CDR3 is 15 residues. After removal of 9 bases from V and 6 bases from J, the junction contained 12 bases not matched to a gene. The CDR3 sequence: CASGTGGLRAGELFF. The CDR3 nucleotides are TGTGCCAGTGGAACGGGGGGGCTGCGGGCCGGGGAGCTGTTTTTT.

The chain recombines TRBV6-6 with TRBJ1-1, with D unresolved. CDR3 length: 15 residues. The V gene's germline CDR1 is MNHNY and CDR2 SVGAGI (reference sequence). V was clipped by 0 bases and J by 5 bases, with 13 bases between them. The chain's CDR3 is CASSYSQMSRTEAFF. The CDR3 DNA reads as TGTGCCAGCAGTTACTCCCAAATGAGCCGAACTGAAGCTTTCTTT.

The chain combines TRBV28 with TRBJ1-1, with D possibly matching TRBD1 (6 bases). Trimming took off 4 bases at V and 1 base at J, with 16 bases between the two ends. Per the germline V gene, CDR1 is MDHEN and CDR2 is SYDVKM. The CDR3 runs 16 residues. Here the CDR3 DNA reads TGTGCCAGCAGTTCCCCCCTGACAGGAGGGAACACTGAAGCTTTCTTT. Translated: CASSSPLTGGNTEAFF.

This chain connects TRBV19 to TRBJ2-7, with 7 positions matching TRBD2. Germline V gene lookup returns CDR1 LNHDA and CDR2 SQIVND (reference sequence). This CDR3 is built from 15 residues. V lost 1 base and J lost 0; bases outside the gene matches: 3. Here the CDR3 reads CASSIGDYSSYEQYF. The DNA of the CDR3 is TGTGCCAGTAGTATAGGGGACTACAGCTCCTACGAGCAGTACTTC.

This clone has a handful of counts. V and J are TRBV7-3 and TRBJ2-3; the match to TRBD2 covers 11 bases. Looked up from germline, CDR1 is SGHTA and CDR2 is FQGTGA. The CDR3 has 17 residues. V lost 4 bases and J lost 5; bases outside the gene matches: 11. The CDR3 DNA sequence: TGTGCCAGCAGCTCCCCCCCGACTAGCGGGGCTGAAGATACGCAGTATTTT. Protein sequence: CASSSPPTSGAEDTQYF. The full variable domain, completed using reference TRBV7-3 and TRBJ2-3, is GAGVSQTPSNKVTEKGKYVELRCDPISGHTALYWYRQSLGQGPEFLIYFQGTGAADDSGLPNDRFFAVRPEGSVSTLKIQRTERGDSAVYLCASSSPPTSGAEDTQYFGPGTRLTVL.

The chain uses TRBV7-6 and TRBJ2-2; 11 bases align to TRBD2. The CDR3 has 16 amino acids. CDR1 SGHVS and CDR2 FNYEAQ come from the germline V gene. Trimming cost V 4 bases and J 3 bases; bases outside gene matches: 4. CDR3 sequence reads: CASSWDSGRDTGELFF. In DNA form, the CDR3 reads TGTGCCAGCAGCTGGGATAGCGGGAGGGACACCGGGGAGCTGTTTTTT.

This clone appeared a single time. V usage is TRBV7-3 and J usage is TRBJ1-2, with D possibly matching TRBD1 (5 bases). There are 14 residues in the CDR3. CDR1 and CDR2 from the germline V gene are SGHTA and FQGTGA. V lost 5 bases to trimming and J lost 2 bases, with 12 bases between them. CDR3 nucleotide sequence: TGTGCCAGCAGCCCAGGGTTGGGGAACTATGGCTACACCTTC. Encoded protein: CASSPGLGNYGYTF.